This T cell receptor (beta chain) stems from a study of CD8 T cells in ankylosing spondylitis. The CDR3 is made up of 14 amino acids. Germline-derived CDR1 and CDR2 are DFQATT and SNEGSKA (reference sequence). Germline trimming cut 3 bases from V and 4 bases from J; bases unmatched to any gene: 4. In this sample, this clonotype turned up a few times. Its antigen is as yet unknown. For TCR beta, libraries came from quantitative 5'-RACE with molecular barcodes. TCRdb recomputed calls from the 5' RACE reads with MiXCR, one row per CDR3 protein. The sample lists hundreds of thousands of distinct CDR3 sequences, approximately 12% occurring once. Study-level points and caveats: Matched ankylosing spondylitis synovial fluid reportedly contained a significantly enriched population of disease-linked clones. Several of the motif variants were reported before in synovial fluid and blood from reactive arthritis. It appeared that ankylosing spondylitis blood was characterized by a TCR beta motif of 8 or 9 highly homologous variants. Disease-linked clones were found to be CD8+ and relatively rare in peripheral blood.

The sequencing input was blood, either unsorted or a sorted T cell fraction (not recorded which). The gene calls are TRBV20-1 and TRBJ2-3, with 10 bases aligning to TRBD2. The origin of this receptor is a male donor with ankylosing spondylitis. The CDR3 sequence: CSARTSGFADTQYF. The DNA of the CDR3 is TGCAGTGCTAGGACTAGCGGGTTCGCAGATACGCAGTATTTT.